This TCR beta chain was profiled in a study of T cell responses to AZD1222 COVID-19 vaccine. Study observations and caveats: With two AZD1222 doses given, Spike-specific TCR breadth and depth both rose. It should be noted that donors were predominantly white British and more often female, and clonal diversity was possibly underestimated. Within unmutated variant regions lay the reported targets of nearly half of spike-specific TCRs. Along spike, vaccine-associated CD4 TCRs were found throughout, with dominance at 160-218 and 743-854.

Germline V gene sequence: CDR1 SQVTM, CDR2 ANQGSEA. Trimming took 6 bases from V and 6 from J; bases not matched to a gene: 12. The CDR3 runs 14 residues. Worth noting for this clone: Its antigen is undetermined.

Profiled with immunoSEQ multiplex PCR; TCRdb holds only in-frame clones, not every one. The sample lists approximately 150,000 clones; around 90% were seen once. The TCR comes from an adult who received the MenACWY meningococcal vaccine as a control. The chain employs TRBV29-1 and TRBJ1-2, with TRBD1 matching over 8 bases. The sample was peripheral blood, taken 28 days after the second dose of the MenACWY control vaccine. Here the CDR3 reads CSVLRQGIGDGYTF. CDR3 DNA: TGCAGCGTACTCCGACAGGGGATCGGGGATGGCTACACCTTC.